The 4 T cell receptor beta chains in this list originate from one sample, sequenced in a study of T cell responses to AZD1222 COVID-19 vaccine. Profiling relied on immunoSEQ multiplex PCR, and the TCRdb table lists in-frame clones only, not all of them. The data contain 130,000 to 150,000 clones, roughly 89% of them seen just once; the ten biggest clones take up approximately 1.5%. The sequenced sample was peripheral blood, obtained on day 0 of AZD1222 vaccination. The origin of the receptors is an adult in good health.

V gene TRBV10-1 combines with J gene TRBJ2-7, with 8 bases fitting TRBD1. Germline lookup yields CDR1 WNHNN and CDR2 SYGVQD (reference sequence). This CDR3 is 14 amino acids long. V lost 5 bases, J lost 2 bases, and 5 bases stayed unmatched. CDR3 sequence (DNA): TGCGCCAGCAGTACGGACAGGGAAGCCTACGAGCAGTACTTC. Its translation: CASSTDREAYEQYF.

The chain has TRBV7-3 and TRBJ1-2, with 7 bases identical to TRBD1. This CDR3 is built from 14 residues. V was pared by 4 bases and J by 2 bases, with 4 bases of the junction left unmatched. In germline, CDR1 is SGHTA, CDR2 FQGTGA. The DNA for the CDR3 is TGTGCCAGCAGCTCCCTGACAGGGAACTATGGCTACACCTTC. It specifies CASSSLTGNYGYTF.

The chain uses TRBV3-1 (or the pseudogene TRBV3-2) and TRBJ2-1; 12 nucleotides match TRBD2. V dropped 6 bases and J dropped 10; count of bases not matched to a gene: 7. Germline values: CDR1 LGHDT, CDR2 YNNKEL (reference sequence). CDR3 length: 14 residues. The CDR3 DNA is TGTGCCAGCAGGCTAGCGGGAGGGCCTGTGGAGCAGTTCTTC. Amino acids: CASRLAGGPVEQFF.

The chain couples TRBV25-1 to TRBJ2-1, with 10 bases lining up with TRBD2. V dropped 7 bases and J dropped 4; count of bases not matched to a gene: 7. The germline CDR1 and CDR2 sequences are MGHDK and SYGVNS. The CDR3 spans 15 residues. The CDR3 DNA reads as TGTGCCAGCATTCCCCCAGCGGGGGGGTACAATGAGCAGTTCTTC. It is translated as CASIPPAGGYNEQFF.